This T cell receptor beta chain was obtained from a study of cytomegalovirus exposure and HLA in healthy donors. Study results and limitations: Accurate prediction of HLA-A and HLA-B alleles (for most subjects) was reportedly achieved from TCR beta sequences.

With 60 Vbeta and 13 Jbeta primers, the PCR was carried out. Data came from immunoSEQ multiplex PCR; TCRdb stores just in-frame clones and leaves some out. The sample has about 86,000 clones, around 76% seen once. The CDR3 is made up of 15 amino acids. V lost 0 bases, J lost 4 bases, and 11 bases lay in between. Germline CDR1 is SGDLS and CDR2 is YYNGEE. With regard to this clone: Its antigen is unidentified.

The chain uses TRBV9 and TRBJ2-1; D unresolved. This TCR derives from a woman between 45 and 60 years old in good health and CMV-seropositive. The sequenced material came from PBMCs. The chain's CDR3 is CASSVAPSLYNEQFF. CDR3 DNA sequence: TGTGCCAGCAGCGTAGCTCCTAGTTTATACAATGAGCAGTTCTTC.